Reported below is one T cell receptor (beta chain). This record belongs to a study of blood T cell repertoires in COVID-19. Overall study: The study drew acute and convalescent COVID-19 samples from the United States, Italy and Spain. The cDNA or gDNA used as material had been derived from T cells, B-cell-depleted T cells, or PBMCs.

The V and J ends lost 3 bases and 4 bases respectively, with 10 bases between them. The CDR3 extends over 14 amino acids. From germline, CDR1 is SEHNR and CDR2 FQNEAQ (reference sequence). Original handling: For nucleated cells, counts were estimated from reference gene primer amplification. Method: immunoSEQ multiplex PCR; TCRdb's copy keeps in-frame clones and lacks some. V and J calls and clone size are as listed in that table; D and trimming were resolved from the DNA. The repertoire holds around 100,000 clones, with around nine tenths as singletons. Sequenced: peripheral blood. The J gene is TRBJ2-1, the V gene TRBV7-9; D is unresolved. The sequence was obtained from a woman aged 80 or over in a cohort sampled during active COVID-19. DNA for the CDR3: TGTGCCAGCAGCTTCGTCGACTTGTACAATGAGCAGTTCTTC. The encoded protein is CASSFVDLYNEQFF.